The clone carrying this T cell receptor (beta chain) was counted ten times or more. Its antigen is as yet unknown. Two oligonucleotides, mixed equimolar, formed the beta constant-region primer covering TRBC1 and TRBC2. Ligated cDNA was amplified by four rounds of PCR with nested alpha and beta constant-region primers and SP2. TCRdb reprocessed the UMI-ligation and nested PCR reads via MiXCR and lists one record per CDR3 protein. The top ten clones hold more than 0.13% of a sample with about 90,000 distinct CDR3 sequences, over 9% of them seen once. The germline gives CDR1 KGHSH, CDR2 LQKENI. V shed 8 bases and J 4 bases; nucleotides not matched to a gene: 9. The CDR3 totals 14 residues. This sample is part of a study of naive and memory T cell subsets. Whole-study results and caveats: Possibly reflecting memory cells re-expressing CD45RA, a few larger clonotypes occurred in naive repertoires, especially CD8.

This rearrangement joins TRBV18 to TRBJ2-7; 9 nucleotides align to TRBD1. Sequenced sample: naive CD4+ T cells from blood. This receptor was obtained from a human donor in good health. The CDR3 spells CASTMTGGWYEQYF. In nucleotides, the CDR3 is TGTGCCAGCACCATGACAGGGGGTTGGTACGAGCAGTACTTC.